This T cell receptor beta chain emerged from a study of control samples from healthy donors and cancer patients. The germline V gene encodes CDR1 MGHRA and CDR2 YSYEKL. This CDR3 spans 14 amino acids. V shed 1 base and J shed 2 bases, with 8 bases lying between them. Sequencing used immunoSEQ multiplex PCR; TCRdb keeps in-frame clones, though not all of them. The repertoire consists of 100,000 to 150,000 clones, with roughly 90% occurring once and the leading ten covering under 9%. This receptor was taken from a man aged 45-60 years with head and neck cancer. The chain combines TRBV4-1 with TRBJ1-1; D unclear. Sequenced input: PBMCs. This chain's CDR3 is CASSQGPENTEAFF. The DNA for the CDR3 is TGCGCCAGCAGCCAAGGCCCGGAAAACACTGAAGCTTTCTTT.